The 10 T cell receptor beta chains in this list originate from one sample, sequenced in a study of CD8+ T cells in alopecia areata. cDNA serving as the sequencing template came from extracted, reverse transcribed RNA. TCRdb's copy holds only in-frame clones and misses some; the assay was immunoSEQ multiplex PCR. The data contain about 220,000 clones, more than 45% of them singletons. Treatment given: oral pan-JAK inhibitor, 5-10 mg twice daily. Sequences were derived from CD4+ T cells sorted from blood, sampled at week 4, from a patient treated with tofacitinib. The source is a human donor with alopecia areata.

V and J are TRBV4-3 and TRBJ1-5; D not certain. V was trimmed by 0 bases and J by 1 base, leaving 7 bases between them. The CDR3 runs to 15 residues. CDR1 is LGHNA, CDR2 YSLEER, per germline. CDR3 protein: CASSQEQDSNQPQHF. CDR3 bases: TGCGCCAGCAGCCAAGAGCAGGACAGCAATCAGCCCCAGCATTTT.

The V call is TRBV10-3, the J call TRBJ1-2; 8 nucleotides line up with TRBD1. The CDR3 has 14 amino acids. Germline CDR1 reads ENHRY; CDR2 reads SYGVKD. V lost 6 bases, J lost 5 bases, and 8 bases stayed unmatched. The CDR3: CAISGAGQGYGYTF. The CDR3, as DNA: TGTGCCATCAGCGGAGCCGGACAGGGATATGGCTACACCTTC.

Ten or more counts support this clone. This sequence joins TRBV5-6 and TRBJ1-4, with a weak D call TRBD1 (6 bases). Trimming removed 4 bases at V and 14 bases at J, with 24 bases between. The CDR3 is 15 amino acids. Germline CDR1 and CDR2: SGHDT and YYEEEE. The DNA for the CDR3 is TGTGCCAGCAGCGCGGACAGATCCGAGTCACAACGTCTGTTTTTT. This sequence encodes CASSADRSESQRLFF. Combining the CDR3 with reference TRBV5-6 and TRBJ1-4 gives the whole variable domain DAGVTQSPTHLIKTRGQQVTLRCSPKSGHDTVSWYQQALGQGPQFIFQYYEEEERQRGNFPDRFSGHQFPNYSSELNVNALLLGDSALYLCASSADRSESQRLFFGSGTQLSVL.

This clone was detected only a few times. This rearrangement joins TRBV5-1 to TRBJ2-3; the D is unclear. Germline V gene sequence: CDR1 SGHRS, CDR2 YFSETQ. V was shortened by 4 bases and J by 0 bases, with 9 bases between the two germline ends. The CDR3 is 14 residues long. In DNA, the CDR3 is TGCGCCAGCAGCCTTGATTCCAGCACAGATACGCAGTATTTT. Translating it yields CASSLDSSTDTQYF.

The J gene is TRBJ2-1, the V gene TRBV5-1; D might be TRBD2 (5 bases). The V gene lost 0 bases and the J gene lost 8 bases, with 9 bases spanning the gap. Germline V CDR1 and CDR2: SGHRS, YFSETQ. The CDR3 loop spans 13 amino acids. CDR3 in DNA: TGCGCCAGCAGCTTGGATGGGAGTGATGAGCAGTTCTTC. Residues: CASSLDGSDEQFF.

This clone was observed a handful of times. The V call is TRBV7-6, the J call TRBJ2-2; weak D call: TRBD1 (5 bases). Germline V gene sequence: CDR1 SGHVS, CDR2 FNYEAQ. The CDR3 contains 13 residues. V was shortened by 4 bases and J by 6 bases, with 9 bases between the two germline ends. The CDR3 is CASSSRVAGELFF. The CDR3 DNA is TGTGCCAGCAGCTCCAGGGTTGCCGGGGAGCTGTTTTTT.

The V and J genes are TRBV5-1 and TRBJ2-1; D ambiguous. The germline V gene has CDR1 SGHRS and CDR2 YFSETQ. Trimming took 0 bases from V and 8 from J, leaving 15 bases between them. CDR3 length equals 15 residues. DNA of the CDR3: TGCGCCAGCAGCTTGGGCCAGGTAGGGCGCGATGAGCAGTTCTTC. The encoded protein is CASSLGQVGRDEQFF.

Comments on this clone: At the DNA level, this CDR3 is encoded by other sequences in the same sample as well. This chain links TRBV29-1 with TRBJ2-6; D unclear. CDR1 and CDR2 from the germline V gene are SQVTM and ANQGSEA. V dropped 4 bases and J dropped 1 base, with 5 bases sitting between them. The CDR3 contains 13 residues. As DNA, the CDR3 is TGCAGCGTTGCGAGTTCTGGGGCCAACGTCCTGACTTTC. It specifies CSVASSGANVLTF. Drawing the rest from reference TRBV29-1 and TRBJ2-6, the complete variable domain is SAVISQKPSRDICQRGTSLTIQCQVDSQVTMMFWYRQQPGQSLTLIATANQGSEATYESGFVIDKFPISRPNLTFSTLTVSNMSPEDSSIYLCSVASSGANVLTFGAGSRLTVL.

The chain is built from TRBV15 and TRBJ2-1; D ambiguous. Germline V gene data show CDR1 as LNHNV and CDR2 as YYDKDF (reference sequence). The CDR3 has 15 residues. Between the trimmed V and J ends, which lost 1 base and 8 bases, there was a span of 15 bases. Here the CDR3 reads CATSRGYARSDEQFF. The CDR3 DNA is TGTGCCACCAGCAGAGGGTATGCTAGGTCCGATGAGCAGTTCTTC.

CDR3 protein: CAWRTLDEKLFF. The CDR3 DNA reads TGTGCCTGGAGGACTCTTGATGAAAAACTGTTTTTT. V usage is TRBV30 and J usage is TRBJ1-4; no clear D gene. V shed 3 bases and J shed 6 bases, with 8 bases lying between them. The CDR3 runs 12 residues. Per the germline V gene, CDR1 is GTSNPN and CDR2 is SVGIG (reference sequence).